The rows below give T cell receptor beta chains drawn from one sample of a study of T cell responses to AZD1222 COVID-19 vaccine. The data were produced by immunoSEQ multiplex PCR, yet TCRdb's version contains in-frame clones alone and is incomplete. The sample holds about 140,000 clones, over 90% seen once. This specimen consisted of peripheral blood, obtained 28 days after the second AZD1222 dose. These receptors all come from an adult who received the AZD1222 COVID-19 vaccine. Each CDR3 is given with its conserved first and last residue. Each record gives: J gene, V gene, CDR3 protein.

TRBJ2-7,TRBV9,CASTLGGEQYF
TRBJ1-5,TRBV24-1,CATRTLEGRSQPQHF
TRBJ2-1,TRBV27,CASSLGSGREQFF
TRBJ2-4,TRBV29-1,CSVAGTVKNIQYF
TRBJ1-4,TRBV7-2,CASSLVGDGEKLFF
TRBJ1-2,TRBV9,CASSVVGGSYGYTF
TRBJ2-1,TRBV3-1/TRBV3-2,CASSQVRWGTYNEQFF
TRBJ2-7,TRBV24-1,CATSDSRALGEQYF
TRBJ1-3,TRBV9,CASSDWENTIYF
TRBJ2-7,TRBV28,CASSFRDWYEQYF
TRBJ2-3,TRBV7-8,CASSQRDRGTDTQYF
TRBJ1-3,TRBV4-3,CASSPTRAGNTIYF
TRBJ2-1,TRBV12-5,CASGLGGLAGEYNEQFF
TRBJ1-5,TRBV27,CASSRPGQGKWESNQPQHF
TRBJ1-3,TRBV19,CASSPRGLPHSGNTIYF
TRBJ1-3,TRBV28,CASSDGVSGNTIYF